A single sample is the source of the 3 T cell receptor beta chains below, sequenced in a study of blood T cell repertoires in COVID-19. Sequenced by immunoSEQ multiplex PCR; TCRdb stores in-frame clones only, minus some. The sample lists 40,000 to 45,000 clones; around nine tenths were seen once. The source material was peripheral blood. Receptors originate from a man over 45 with active COVID-19.

This chain joins TRBV21-1 and TRBJ2-5; the table's D gene call, TRBD1, was not cross checked with the DNA. TRBV21-1 is a known pseudogene. The CDR3 loop spans 14 amino acids. CDR3 sequence reads: CASSNRDTQETQYF. For the CDR3, the DNA is TGTGCCAGCAGCAACCGGGACACACAAGAGACCCAGTACTTC.

V and J are TRBV7-2 and TRBJ2-7; TRBD2 matches at 12 bases. This CDR3 region has 15 residues. The V gene's germline CDR1 is SGHTA and CDR2 FQGNSA. With V trimmed by 5 bases and J by 2 bases, 4 bases remained unmatched. The CDR3 DNA follows: TGTGCCAGCAGCAATGGACTAGCGGGACCCTACGAGCAGTACTTC. Its protein product is CASSNGLAGPYEQYF.

This clone has a single count. This sequence joins TRBV6-2 or TRBV6-3 and TRBJ1-4; possibly TRBD1 for D (5 bases). CDR1 is MNHEY, CDR2 SVGEGT, per germline. The V and J ends lost 2 bases and 4 bases respectively, with 11 bases between them. This CDR3 contains 15 residues. CDR3 nucleotides: TGTGCCAGCAGTTACAGCACAGGCTATAATGAAAAACTGTTTTTT. As protein: CASSYSTGYNEKLFF.